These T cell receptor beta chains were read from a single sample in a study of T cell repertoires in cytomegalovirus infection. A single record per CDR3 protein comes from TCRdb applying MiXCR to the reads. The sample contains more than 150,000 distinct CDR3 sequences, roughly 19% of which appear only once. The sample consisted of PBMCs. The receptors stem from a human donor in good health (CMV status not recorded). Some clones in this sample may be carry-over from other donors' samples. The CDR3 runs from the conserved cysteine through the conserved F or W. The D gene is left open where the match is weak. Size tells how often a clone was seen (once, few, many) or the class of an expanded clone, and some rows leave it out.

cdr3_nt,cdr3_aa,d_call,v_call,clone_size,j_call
TGCAGTGCTACAGATGGGGACAGGCCCCGTAATGAAAAACTGTTTTTT,CSATDGDRPRNEKLFF,TRBD1,TRBV20-1,NA,TRBJ1-4
TGTGCCAGCAGCCAAGATTGGCGTCGGGACAGGGGGACCAATGAGCAGTTCTTC,CASSQDWRRDRGTNEQFF,TRBD1,TRBV3-1,NA,TRBJ2-1
TGCAGCGTTGTACTAGGAAACACCGGGGAGCTGTTTTTT,CSVVLGNTGELFF,NA,TRBV29-1,NA,TRBJ2-2
TGTGCCTGGGAGCGGGAGGGCCGTAATGAGCAGTTCTTC,CAWEREGRNEQFF,TRBD2,TRBV30,NA,TRBJ2-1
TGTGCCAGCAGCTTAACGGTCACAGATGCGCAGTATTTT,CASSLTVTDAQYF,NA,TRBV7-2,many,TRBJ2-3
TGTGCCAGTAGTCGAGCGGGAGGTACCTACGAGCAGTACTTC,CASSRAGGTYEQYF,TRBD2,TRBV19,NA,TRBJ2-7
TGTGCCAGCAGCTTGTTAAGGACCTACGAGCAGTACTTC,CASSLLRTYEQYF,NA,TRBV7-2,NA,TRBJ2-7
TGTGCCAGTAGTATGGGCGGGGGGGCCTTACCAGAGACCCAGTACTTC,CASSMGGGALPETQYF,TRBD2,TRBV19,few,TRBJ2-5
TGCGCCAGCAGCTTGGAGACTAGCGGGGTTGATACGCAGTATTTT,CASSLETSGVDTQYF,TRBD2,TRBV5-1,NA,TRBJ2-3
TGTGCCAGCAGTGACCTAGCGGGGGGGCATGATGAGCAGTTCTTC,CASSDLAGGHDEQFF,TRBD2,TRBV6-1,many,TRBJ2-1
TGTGCCAGCAGTTACTCCCCCCCCGCGGAACGTTATGGCTACACCTTC,CASSYSPPAERYGYTF,NA,TRBV6-2/TRBV6-3,few,TRBJ1-2
TGTGCCATCAGTGAGTCGGGGGGTATGAACACTGAAGCTTTCTTT,CAISESGGMNTEAFF,NA,TRBV10-3,many,TRBJ1-1
TGCGCCAGCAAACTTTCACAGGGTAGCTACGAGCAGTACTTC,CASKLSQGSYEQYF,NA,TRBV4-1,few,TRBJ2-7
TGTGCCATCAGCCCAAATCCGGGACGAGGCACTAACTATGGCTACACCTTC,CAISPNPGRGTNYGYTF,NA,TRBV10-3,few,TRBJ1-2
TGCAGCGTTCAGACTAGCACAGATACGCAGTATTTT,CSVQTSTDTQYF,NA,TRBV29-1,few,TRBJ2-3
TGCGCCAGCAGCTGGTTATCAAGCACAGATACGCAGTATTTT,CASSWLSSTDTQYF,NA,TRBV10-2,few,TRBJ2-3
TGTGCCACGTCTGCATTAACGACAGTTACACTGAGTGCTGAAGCTTTCTTT,CATSALTTVTLSAEAFF,NA,TRBV6-6,few,TRBJ1-1
TGCAGCGTGGTGACACGGGACCACTACAATGAGCAGTTCTTC,CSVVTRDHYNEQFF,NA,TRBV29-1,NA,TRBJ2-1
TGTGCCAGCAGCCCCAGCCCGACTACAGAAAAACTGTTTTTT,CASSPSPTTEKLFF,NA,TRBV14,few,TRBJ1-4
TGTGCCAGCAGCTTAGGCTTGGGCCCGGGCAATGAGCAGTTCTTC,CASSLGLGPGNEQFF,NA,TRBV11-2,NA,TRBJ2-1
TGTGCCAGCAGCGTAGCGGGACGACGTTTTCAGTACTTC,CASSVAGRRFQYF,TRBD2,TRBV11-2,many,TRBJ2-5
TGTGCCAGCAGTTTCTCCCAGCGGGGGGGCAGTGAGCAGTTCTTC,CASSFSQRGGSEQFF,TRBD2,TRBV12-3/TRBV12-4,few,TRBJ2-1
TGTGCCAGCAGCTTAGATGGACAGGGCCTGACCCAGTACTTC,CASSLDGQGLTQYF,TRBD1,TRBV11-2,few,TRBJ2-5
TGTGCCAGCAGCTTATCGGGGGGGAAAGAGACCCAGTACTTC,CASSLSGGKETQYF,TRBD2,TRBV7-2,many,TRBJ2-5
TGTGCCAGCAGTCTATCAGTCAGGGCTTTCTTT,CASSLSVRAFF,NA,TRBV11-2,NA,TRBJ1-1
TGTGCCAGCACCTCGGGGGGTGACGGCTCCTACGAGCAGTACTTC,CASTSGGDGSYEQYF,TRBD2,TRBV28,many,TRBJ2-7
TGTGCCAGTAATCTAGCGGGCCCTGGGGAGACCCAGTACTTC,CASNLAGPGETQYF,TRBD2,TRBV7-2,NA,TRBJ2-5
TGTGCCAGCACCCTCACGGGGTCTGCTGGCTACACCTTC,CASTLTGSAGYTF,NA,TRBV6-6,few,TRBJ1-2
TGTGCCAGCAGCTTGGATAGCGGGAGGGCCGGCAATGAGCAGTTCTTC,CASSLDSGRAGNEQFF,TRBD2,TRBV5-4,NA,TRBJ2-1
TGTGCCAGCAGACCGGGACAGGCCTCCTACGAGCAGTACTTC,CASRPGQASYEQYF,TRBD1,TRBV28,NA,TRBJ2-7
TGTGCCAGCAGATCCCCCGGAGGGGTGAATGAGCAGTTCTTC,CASRSPGGVNEQFF,NA,TRBV6-2/TRBV6-3,few,TRBJ2-1
TGTGCCAGTAGTATAGCCGACAGTAGCAATCAGCCCCAGCATTTT,CASSIADSSNQPQHF,NA,TRBV19,few,TRBJ1-5
TGCAGTGCTAGAGGTCAGGGGCAGACCCAGTACTTC,CSARGQGQTQYF,NA,TRBV20-1,few,TRBJ2-5
TGTGCCAGCAGCCCGACTCATTCAGATACGCAGTATTTT,CASSPTHSDTQYF,NA,TRBV7-3,NA,TRBJ2-3
TGTGCCAGCAGCTTAGATCGAGCGGCGGGCACAGATACGCAGTATTTT,CASSLDRAAGTDTQYF,NA,TRBV11-2,few,TRBJ2-3
TGTGCCAGCAGCCCTGGGACAGCCTGGGGGACCCAGTACTTC,CASSPGTAWGTQYF,TRBD1,TRBV7-6,few,TRBJ2-5
TGCGCCAGCAGCTTTTCGGGACAGGCCTACAATGAGCAGTTCTTC,CASSFSGQAYNEQFF,TRBD1,TRBV5-1,few,TRBJ2-1
TGTGCCAGCAGCTTATCGGGAAATGAGCAGTTCTTC,CASSLSGNEQFF,NA,TRBV7-9,many,TRBJ2-1
TGTGCCAGCAGCGTTTCGGGGATCACCGGGGAGCTGTTTTTT,CASSVSGITGELFF,NA,TRBV9,many,TRBJ2-2
TGTGCCAGCAGCTTACAGGGAGATAGGACTGAAGCTTTCTTT,CASSLQGDRTEAFF,NA,TRBV7-9,few,TRBJ1-1
TGTGCCAGCAGCCGTCCTAGCGGGAGTACAGATACGCAGTATTTT,CASSRPSGSTDTQYF,TRBD2,TRBV28,NA,TRBJ2-3
TGCGCCAGCAGCCAGGAGATGACAGGGGCTCAGCCCCAGCATTTT,CASSQEMTGAQPQHF,TRBD1,TRBV4-3,NA,TRBJ1-5
TGTGCCAGCAGTCCGCGGGACAGGGGAGGCGATGAGCAGTTCTTC,CASSPRDRGGDEQFF,TRBD1,TRBV28,many,TRBJ2-1
TGTGCCAGCAGCCACGGGGGGGGAAACACTGAAGCTTTCTTT,CASSHGGGNTEAFF,NA,TRBV7-6,many,TRBJ1-1
TGTGCCAGCAGCTTACAGGGACTGATCTCTGGAAACACCATATATTTT,CASSLQGLISGNTIYF,NA,TRBV7-2,few,TRBJ1-3
TGTGCCAGCAGCCCCCTGGGACGTTTACAAGAGACCCAGTACTTC,CASSPLGRLQETQYF,NA,TRBV28,NA,TRBJ2-5
TGTGCCAGCAGCTCCCATAGGGACTTTTACTACACCTTC,CASSSHRDFYYTF,NA,TRBV5-4,few,TRBJ1-2
TGTGCCAGCAGTGTAAGAGGGGGCTTGACCAAAAACATTCAGTACTTC,CASSVRGGLTKNIQYF,TRBD1,TRBV6-1,few,TRBJ2-4
TGTGCCAGCAATCGATTTAACTATGGCTACACCTTC,CASNRFNYGYTF,NA,TRBV6-4,NA,TRBJ1-2
TGTGCCAGCAGCTTTTTAGGGCAGAACACTGAAGCTTTCTTT,CASSFLGQNTEAFF,NA,TRBV7-2,many,TRBJ1-1
TGCGCCAGCAGCCTCCGGGACGGTATTTACGAGCAGTACTTC,CASSLRDGIYEQYF,NA,TRBV5-1,NA,TRBJ2-7
TGTGGCAGCAGCACCGGGGGCTTTGGCGAGCAGTACTTC,CGSSTGGFGEQYF,NA,TRBV7-6,NA,TRBJ2-7
TGTGCCAGCAGTGACCATTCAGATACGCAGTATTTT,CASSDHSDTQYF,NA,TRBV6-1,NA,TRBJ2-3
TGTGCCAGCTCCGCCGTGACAAAGGGGTCACCCCTCCACTTT,CASSAVTKGSPLHF,NA,TRBV11-1,many,TRBJ1-6
TGTGCCAGCAGTTTCACCACTAGCGGCGAGCAGTACTTC,CASSFTTSGEQYF,TRBD2,TRBV27,NA,TRBJ2-7
TGTGCCAGCAGCTCCCCACTAGCGGGAGCCCCGGAGCTGTTTTTT,CASSSPLAGAPELFF,TRBD2,TRBV7-2,many,TRBJ2-2
TGTGCCAGCAGTCGGGGCAGGGCGAGTCTAACCACTGAAGCTTTCTTT,CASSRGRASLTTEAFF,NA,TRBV6-5,many,TRBJ1-1
TGTGCCAGCACCGGACAGGGAAGCGACGAGCAGTACTTC,CASTGQGSDEQYF,TRBD1,TRBV2,few,TRBJ2-7